This is a list of T cell receptor beta chains from one sample in a study of blood T cell repertoires in COVID-19. The protocol was immunoSEQ multiplex PCR, while the TCRdb copy is restricted to in-frame clones and leaves out a portion. Of over 150,000 clones in the sample, approximately 87% were seen once. What was sequenced was peripheral blood. The receptors stem from a woman aged 70-85 years with COVID-19, enrolled during active disease. Both conserved end residues are part of each CDR3. D genes are given only for firm matches. Not all rows give a size; the values are once, few, many and, for expanded clones, a class.

d_gene,v_gene,j_gene,abundance,CDR3nt,CDR3aa
TRBD1,TRBV18,TRBJ1-1,-,TGTGCCAGCTCACCACTCCGGACAGGGGTTGTACACACTGAAGCTTTCTTT,CASSPLRTGVVHTEAFF
TRBD1,TRBV3-1/TRBV3-2,TRBJ1-1,-,TGTGCCAGCAGCCAAGATAGGACAGGGACCACTGAAGCTTTCTTT,CASSQDRTGTTEAFF
-,TRBV2,TRBJ2-6,-,TGTGCCAGCAGTGGGGAGCGCTTCTCTGGGGCCAACGTCCTGACTTTC,CASSGERFSGANVLTF
TRBD2,TRBV3-1/TRBV3-2,TRBJ2-4,once,TGTGCCAGCAGCCAAGAGGGACTAGCGGGTACTAAAAACATTCAGTACTTC,CASSQEGLAGTKNIQYF
TRBD2,TRBV7-2,TRBJ2-1,-,TGTGCCAGCAGCGCCCCGGGACTAGCGGGGGGCTACTACAATGAGCAGTTCTTC,CASSAPGLAGGYYNEQFF
TRBD1,TRBV6-1,TRBJ2-1,-,TGTGCCAGCAGTGAAGAGAGACAGGGGGGGAATGAGCAGTTCTTC,CASSEERQGGNEQFF
TRBD2,TRBV10-3,TRBJ2-7,-,TGTGCCATCAGCGGGACTAGCGGAACCTCCTACGAGCAGTACTTC,CAISGTSGTSYEQYF
-,TRBV20-1,TRBJ1-3,-,TGCAGTGCTAGTCCTTTTTTTAACTCTGGAAACACCATATATTTT,CSASPFFNSGNTIYF
-,TRBV30,TRBJ1-1,-,TGTGCCTGGAGTGGGCAAAAGATGAACACTGAAGCTTTCTTT,CAWSGQKMNTEAFF
-,TRBV28,TRBJ2-7,-,TGTGCCAGCAGTCGCCTGCAGGGCTACGAGCAGTACTTC,CASSRLQGYEQYF
TRBD1,TRBV2,TRBJ2-7,-,TGTGCCAGCAGTGAAGGGGTACAGGGGGCTTACGAGCAGTACTTC,CASSEGVQGAYEQYF
-,TRBV27,TRBJ2-7,once,TGTGCCAGCAGCCCCAGCGGCGGGCCCTACGAGCAGTACTTC,CASSPSGGPYEQYF
TRBD1,TRBV7-8,TRBJ1-2,-,TGTGCCAGCAGCTCGAGACTTGGACAGGGGTGGTATGGCTACACCTTC,CASSSRLGQGWYGYTF
-,TRBV7-9,TRBJ2-3,few,TGTGCCAGCAGCCAGACAGTTTCAGATACGCAGTATTTT,CASSQTVSDTQYF
-,TRBV12-3/TRBV12-4,TRBJ1-5,-,TGTGCCAGCAGCACAGCTAACAATCAGCCCCAGCATTTT,CASSTANNQPQHF
TRBD2,TRBV9,TRBJ2-7,-,TGTGCCAGCAGCGTAGGCAGCGGGGGGGCCCTCGAGCAGTACTTC,CASSVGSGGALEQYF
-,TRBV5-1,TRBJ2-1,-,TGCGCCAGCAGGGGGGTTGGGAGGAATGAGCAGTTCTTC,CASRGVGRNEQFF
TRBD1,TRBV19,TRBJ2-5,-,TGTGCCAGTAGTACCGGACAGGTAACGCAAGAGACCCAGTACTTC,CASSTGQVTQETQYF
TRBD1,TRBV5-1,TRBJ1-6,few,TGCGCCAGCAGAACGACAGGGGATAATTCACCCCTCCACTTT,CASRTTGDNSPLHF
-,TRBV7-9,TRBJ2-3,-,TGTGCCAGCAGCTTAGGCAGGACACACACAGATACGCAGTATTTT,CASSLGRTHTDTQYF
-,TRBV29-1,TRBJ1-5,-,TGCAGCGTTGGTCAGGAGGATCAGCCCCAGCATTTT,CSVGQEDQPQHF
TRBD1,TRBV29-1,TRBJ2-5,-,TGCAGCGTCCGACAGGGGGCCGGGGAAGAGACCCAGTACTTC,CSVRQGAGEETQYF
TRBD2,TRBV2,TRBJ2-2,-,TGTGCCAGCAGGGAGTCTAGCGGGAACACCGGGGAGCTGTTTTTT,CASRESSGNTGELFF
TRBD1,TRBV5-1,TRBJ2-1,-,TGCGCCAGCAGCTTGGTCCGGACAGGGCACTCTGAGCAGTTCTTC,CASSLVRTGHSEQFF
-,TRBV5-1,TRBJ1-1,-,TGCGCCAGCAGTACTATAGGAGAAACTGAAGCTTTCTTT,CASSTIGETEAFF
-,TRBV4-1,TRBJ2-1,-,TGCGCCAGCAGCCAAGGGGCTTGGGCTAATGAGCAGTTCTTC,CASSQGAWANEQFF
-,TRBV19,TRBJ1-5,-,TGTGCCAGTAGTATCCTGAATCAGCCCCAGCATTTT,CASSILNQPQHF
TRBD2,TRBV3-1/TRBV3-2,TRBJ2-1,-,TGTGCCAGCAGCCAAGGGACTAGCGGGGCTGAGCAGTTCTTC,CASSQGTSGAEQFF
-,TRBV6-5,TRBJ1-5,once,TGTGCCAGCAAACAGGGCCGCGAGCCCCAGCATTTT,CASKQGREPQHF
TRBD1,TRBV7-6,TRBJ1-4,-,TGTGCCAGCAGCTCTTACAGGGGAGCGGATGAAAAACTGTTTTTT,CASSSYRGADEKLFF
-,TRBV2,TRBJ1-2,-,TGTGCCAGCAGCCGCAGGGAGGACTATGGCTACACCTTC,CASSRREDYGYTF
TRBD2,TRBV28,TRBJ2-7,-,TGTGCCAGCAGTTTACGGCTAGCGGGGTACTACGAGCAGTACTTC,CASSLRLAGYYEQYF
-,TRBV23-1,TRBJ1-6,-,TGCGCCAGCAGTCAATCGAATTGGACGCCGGGCGGGTCCTATAATTCACCCCTCCACTTT,CASSQSNWTPGGSYNSPLHF
-,TRBV7-9,TRBJ1-6,few,TGTGCCAGCAGCTTAACGACACTTAATTCACCCCTCCACTTT,CASSLTTLNSPLHF
-,TRBV6-5,TRBJ1-2,-,TGTGCCAGCAGTTCACTCGGTCTTAATGGAGACTATGGCTACACCTTC,CASSSLGLNGDYGYTF
-,TRBV5-1,TRBJ1-1,-,TGCGCCAGCAGACCGGACAGCAGGGACACTGAAGCTTTCTTT,CASRPDSRDTEAFF
TRBD1,TRBV4-1,TRBJ2-7,-,TGCGCCAGCAGCCAAGATCCCACTGGGACAGGGACCTACGAGCAGTACTTC,CASSQDPTGTGTYEQYF
TRBD2,TRBV5-4,TRBJ2-3,-,TGTGCCAGCAGCCTGCCGCGGGGGGGCCGTACAGATACGCAGTATTTT,CASSLPRGGRTDTQYF
TRBD1,TRBV19,TRBJ2-1,once,TGTGCCAGTAGTATGAGCGGGACAGGGTCGAAATTCCGCAATGAGCAGTTCTTC,CASSMSGTGSKFRNEQFF
TRBD1,TRBV19,TRBJ1-2,-,TGTGCCAGTAGTACACCCCGACAGGGGAGCTATGGCTACACCTTC,CASSTPRQGSYGYTF
TRBD2,TRBV30,TRBJ2-2,-,TGTGCCTGGAGTGGGCTAGCGGGCAGGGAGCTGTTTTTT,CAWSGLAGRELFF
TRBD1,TRBV18,TRBJ1-2,-,TGTGCCAGCTCACCGTTTACAGGACAGGGATCCGGGCGAAATGGCTACACCTTC,CASSPFTGQGSGRNGYTF
TRBD1,TRBV4-2,TRBJ2-5,once,TGTGCCAGCAGCCAACTTCCCTCGGGACAGCGAGAGACCCAGTACTTC,CASSQLPSGQRETQYF
-,TRBV25-1,TRBJ1-1,-,TGTGCCAGCAGTCCTCAGGGGTTGGAGAACACTGAAGCTTTCTTT,CASSPQGLENTEAFF
TRBD1,TRBV7-2,TRBJ2-7,-,TGTGCCAGCAGCCTAACCGGGACAGGACCCTACGAGCAGTACTTC,CASSLTGTGPYEQYF
TRBD1,TRBV29-1,TRBJ1-2,-,TGCAGCGTTGGAGGGGACAGCGTCTATGGCTACACCTTC,CSVGGDSVYGYTF
TRBD1,TRBV27,TRBJ1-2,-,TGTGCCAGCAGTTCGTCGACAGGGTTGAGCTATGGCTACACCTTC,CASSSSTGLSYGYTF